This T cell receptor beta chain was observed in a study of T-cell reconstitution after alpha-beta-depleted transplantation in children. Preparation of the TCRbeta library involved a method that used unique molecular identifiers. From the PCR reads, TCRdb called clonotypes with MiXCR, one entry per CDR3 protein. The table shows about 360,000 distinct CDR3 sequences, with 13% occurring only once. Germline CDR1 and CDR2: SGHVS and FNYEAQ. CDR3 length: 17 amino acids. V shed 6 bases, J shed 2 bases, and the junction held 7 bases outside the gene matches. The sequence was obtained from a human donor who donated a stem cell graft to a child with Fanconi anemia. This specimen was PBMCs, taken from the stem cell graft. J is TRBJ2-3 and V is TRBV7-6, with 14 bases aligning to TRBD2. The CDR3 protein is CASRPGLAGGVTDTQYF. Written as DNA, the CDR3 is TGTGCCAGCAGGCCCGGACTAGCGGGGGGTGTCACAGATACGCAGTATTTT. Based on the CDR3 plus reference TRBV7-6 and TRBJ2-3, the full variable domain is GAGVSQSPRYKVTKRGQDVALRCDPISGHVSLYWYRQALGQGPEFLTYFNYEAQQDKSGLPNDRFSAERPEGSISTLTIQRTEQRDSAMYRCASRPGLAGGVTDTQYFGPGTRLTVL.